The clone carrying this T cell receptor (beta chain) occurred once. The data stem from a study of T cell responses to AZD1222 COVID-19 vaccine. The ends were cut back, 0 bases at V and 5 bases at J, with 5 bases in the middle. The CDR3 contains 11 residues. In germline, CDR1 is DFQATT, CDR2 SNEGSKA (reference sequence). The data were produced by immunoSEQ multiplex PCR, yet TCRdb's version contains in-frame clones alone and is incomplete. The sample lists roughly 150,000 clones, over 90% seen once, with more than 1.3% in the top ten. This sequence was found in an adult who received the AZD1222 COVID-19 vaccine. The specimen comprised peripheral blood, sampled 28 days after the second AZD1222 dose. V and J are TRBV20-1 and TRBJ2-7; D unclear. The CDR3 region is CSAREDNEQYF. Written as DNA, the CDR3 is TGCAGTGCTAGAGAGGATAACGAGCAGTACTTC.